This is a list of T cell receptor beta chains from one sample in a study of response to subunit inactivated influenza vaccine. TCRdb re-analysed the RT-PCR reads in MiXCR, keeping a single row per CDR3 protein. This table holds more than 700,000 distinct CDR3 sequences, around 21% found once. The specimen was PBMCs from blood, collected 4 to 6 days after vaccination. The receptors originated from a man aged 45-65 years who received an inactivated influenza vaccine. CDR3s include the opening cysteine and the closing phenylalanine or tryptophan. D genes are given only for firm matches. The size of a clone is reported for some rows only, either as once, few or many, or as a class for expanded clones.

D: NA; V: TRBV20-1; size: few; J: TRBJ2-7; length: 13; CDR3: CSARRNPSYEQYF; DNA: TGCAGTGCTAGAAGGAACCCCTCCTACGAGCAGTACTTC
D: NA; V: TRBV4-3; size: NA; J: TRBJ2-3; length: 15; CDR3: CASSLEGGSLHTQYF; DNA: TGCGCCAGCAGCCTTGAGGGGGGAAGCTTACATACGCAGTATTTT
D: TRBD1; V: TRBV6-2/TRBV6-3; size: NA; J: TRBJ2-3; length: 16; CDR3: CASSYEAGGSTDTQYF; DNA: TGTGCCAGCAGTTACGAGGCAGGGGGTAGCACAGATACGCAGTATTTT
D: TRBD2; V: TRBV5-1; size: NA; J: TRBJ2-5; length: 15; CDR3: CASSLVASGRQTQYF; DNA: TGCGCCAGCAGCTTGGTGGCTAGCGGGAGACAGACCCAGTACTTC
D: NA; V: TRBV5-1; size: few; J: TRBJ1-1; length: 13; CDR3: CASSFLRNTEAFF; DNA: TGCGCCAGCAGCTTCCTGAGGAACACTGAAGCTTTCTTT
D: NA; V: TRBV19; size: many; J: TRBJ2-7; length: 13; CDR3: CASSIAAAREQYF; DNA: TGTGCCAGTAGTATTGCCGCGGCTCGCGAGCAGTACTTC
D: TRBD1; V: TRBV3-1; size: once; J: TRBJ2-7; length: 16; CDR3: CASSQGSGTGSYEQYF; DNA: TGTGCCAGCAGCCAGGGTTCAGGGACAGGTTCCTACGAGCAGTACTTC
D: NA; V: TRBV5-5; size: NA; J: TRBJ2-5; length: 14; CDR3: CASSLAQGRETQYF; DNA: TGTGCCAGCAGCTTGGCCCAGGGACGGGAGACCCAGTACTTC
D: NA; V: TRBV2; size: few; J: TRBJ2-7; length: 12; CDR3: CASRSWGGEQYF; DNA: TGTGCCAGCAGATCATGGGGTGGCGAGCAGTACTTC
D: NA; V: TRBV20-1; size: few; J: TRBJ2-7; length: 13; CDR3: CSAIGQNSYEQYF; DNA: TGCAGTGCCATTGGACAAAACTCCTACGAGCAGTACTTC
D: NA; V: TRBV15; size: few; J: TRBJ2-1; length: 18; CDR3: CATSRDRGAGSSYNEQFF; DNA: TGTGCCACCAGCAGAGATCGGGGGGCGGGCAGCTCCTACAATGAGCAGTTCTTC
D: NA; V: TRBV27; size: few; J: TRBJ2-2; length: 14; CDR3: CASSLVRASGELFF; DNA: TGTGCCAGCAGTTTGGTCAGGGCTTCTGGGGAGCTGTTTTTT
D: NA; V: TRBV7-8; size: NA; J: TRBJ2-1; length: 14; CDR3: CASSPRLGGNEQFF; DNA: TGTGCCAGCAGCCCCCGACTAGGGGGTAATGAGCAGTTCTTC
D: TRBD1; V: TRBV28; size: NA; J: TRBJ1-2; length: 16; CDR3: CASSPPAGRGDYGYTF; DNA: TGTGCCAGCAGCCCCCCCGCGGGCAGGGGGGACTATGGCTACACCTTC
D: TRBD2; V: TRBV7-2; size: few; J: TRBJ2-7; length: 14; CDR3: CASSRSGPSYEQYF; DNA: TGTGCCAGCAGCCGTAGCGGGCCCTCCTACGAGCAGTACTTC
D: TRBD1; V: TRBV7-9; size: NA; J: TRBJ2-2; length: 17; CDR3: CASSPDGTGVSTGELFF; DNA: TGTGCCAGCAGCCCCGACGGGACAGGGGTTAGCACCGGGGAGCTGTTTTTT
D: TRBD2; V: TRBV12-3/TRBV12-4; size: NA; J: TRBJ2-6; length: 16; CDR3: CASSGGRRSGANVLTF; DNA: TGTGCCAGCAGTGGCGGGAGGCGCTCTGGGGCCAACGTCCTGACTTTC
D: NA; V: TRBV12-3/TRBV12-4; size: few; J: TRBJ2-7; length: 13; CDR3: CASSFGAGYEQYF; DNA: TGTGCCAGCAGTTTCGGGGCGGGGTACGAGCAGTACTTC
D: NA; V: TRBV6-2/TRBV6-3; size: few; J: TRBJ1-1; length: 15; CDR3: CASSGQGAGYTEAFF; DNA: TGTGCCAGCAGTGGCCAGGGCGCGGGTTACACTGAAGCTTTCTTT
D: NA; V: TRBV7-8; size: few; J: TRBJ1-1; length: 13; CDR3: CASSSSPRTEAFF; DNA: TGTGCCAGCAGCTCCTCCCCCCGCACTGAAGCTTTCTTT
D: NA; V: TRBV4-3; size: few; J: TRBJ2-7; length: 12; CDR3: CASTDKGDVQYF; DNA: TGCGCCAGCACGGACAAGGGAGACGTGCAGTACTTC
D: NA; V: TRBV7-2; size: many; J: TRBJ2-3; length: 13; CDR3: CASSLAHTDTQYF; DNA: TGTGCCAGCAGCTTAGCTCACACAGATACGCAGTATTTT
D: TRBD2; V: TRBV10-3; size: few; J: TRBJ2-5; length: 19; CDR3: CAISEPEVLSSGGQETQYF; DNA: TGTGCCATCAGTGAGCCGGAGGTCTTGTCTAGCGGGGGTCAAGAGACCCAGTACTTC
D: NA; V: TRBV30; size: NA; J: TRBJ2-5; length: 12; CDR3: CAWALGEQTQYF; DNA: TGTGCCTGGGCGCTAGGGGAGCAGACCCAGTACTTC
D: NA; V: TRBV10-2; size: NA; J: TRBJ2-3; length: 14; CDR3: CATVPLAAADTQYF; DNA: TGCGCCACGGTCCCACTAGCTGCGGCAGATACGCAGTATTTT
D: TRBD1; V: TRBV12-3/TRBV12-4; size: few; J: TRBJ2-1; length: 14; CDR3: CASSFGQGNNEQFF; DNA: TGTGCCAGCAGTTTCGGACAGGGGAATAATGAGCAGTTCTTC
D: NA; V: TRBV20-1; size: NA; J: TRBJ1-1; length: 14; CDR3: CSASPAGMNTEAFF; DNA: TGCAGTGCCAGCCCAGCAGGCATGAACACTGAAGCTTTCTTT
D: NA; V: TRBV20-1; size: few; J: TRBJ1-2; length: 11; CDR3: CSARGALGYTF; DNA: TGCAGTGCTAGAGGTGCTTTAGGCTACACCTTC
D: NA; V: TRBV10-3; size: NA; J: TRBJ2-5; length: 13; CDR3: CAISPGVSETQYF; DNA: TGTGCCATCAGTCCCGGGGTCAGCGAGACCCAGTACTTC